This T cell receptor (beta chain) was captured by sequencing in a study of blood T cell repertoires in COVID-19. The CDR3 has 15 residues. Trimming removed 6 bases from V and 1 base from J; junction bases left unmatched: 4. The germline gives CDR1 SEHNR, CDR2 FQNEAQ (reference sequence). A Seattle source enrolled patients during active infection and followed them longitudinally. Authors' methods: By means of reference gene primer amplification, nucleated cell counts were estimated. Measured with immunoSEQ multiplex PCR; TCRdb has only the in-frame clones, and not every one. The V and J calls and clone size come from that table; D and trimming were worked out from the DNA. Altogether under 250,000 clones are present, roughly 92% being singletons, with the ten largest covering around 0.84%.

Material: peripheral blood. The V and J genes are TRBV7-9 and TRBJ2-2, with 8 bases matching TRBD1. This TCR was recovered from a man in his fifties or sixties with COVID-19, enrolled during active disease. CDR3 protein: CASSQGQGNTGELFF. CDR3 DNA sequence: TGTGCCAGCAGTCAAGGACAGGGGAACACCGGGGAGCTGTTTTTT.